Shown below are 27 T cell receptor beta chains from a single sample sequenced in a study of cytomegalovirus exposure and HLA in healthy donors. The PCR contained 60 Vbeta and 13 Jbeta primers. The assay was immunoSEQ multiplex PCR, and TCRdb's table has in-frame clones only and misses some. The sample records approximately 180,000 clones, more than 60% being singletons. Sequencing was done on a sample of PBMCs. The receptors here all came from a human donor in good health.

CDR3 DNA: TGCGCCAGCAGCCAAGCATCGTCGGGACAGGGTAATGAAAAACTGTTTTTT. Translating gives CASSQASSGQGNEKLFF. This chain connects TRBV4-3 to TRBJ1-4; 9 bases agree with TRBD1. The CDR3 consists of 17 residues. CDR1 is LGHNA and CDR2 is YSLEER in the germline V gene. The ends lost 1 base at V and 4 bases at J; junction bases unmatched: 7.

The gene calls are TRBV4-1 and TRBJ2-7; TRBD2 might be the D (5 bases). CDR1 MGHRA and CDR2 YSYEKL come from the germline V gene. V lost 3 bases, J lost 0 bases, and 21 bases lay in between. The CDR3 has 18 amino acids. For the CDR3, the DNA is TGCGCCAGCAGCCAGCTCATCACGGCCCGGGGTCGCTCCTACGAGCAGTACTTC. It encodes CASSQLITARGRSYEQYF.

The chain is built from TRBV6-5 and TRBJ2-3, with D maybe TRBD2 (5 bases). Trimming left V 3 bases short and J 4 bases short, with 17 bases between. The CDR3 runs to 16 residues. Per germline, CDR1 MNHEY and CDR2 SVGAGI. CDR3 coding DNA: TGTGCCAGCAGTTATCACCAGGTGATCGGGGCAGATACGCAGTATTTT. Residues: CASSYHQVIGADTQYF.

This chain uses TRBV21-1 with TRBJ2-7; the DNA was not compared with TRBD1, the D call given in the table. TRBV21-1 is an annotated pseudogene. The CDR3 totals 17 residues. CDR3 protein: CASSKGGTTGKGDEQYF. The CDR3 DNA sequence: TGTGCCAGCAGCAAAGGGGGGACAACAGGGAAAGGGGACGAGCAGTACTTC.

Written as DNA, the CDR3 is TGTGCCAGCAGAATCAGGGGTTCCTACGAGCAGTACTTC. It yields the protein CASRIRGSYEQYF. This chain joins TRBV7-2 and TRBJ2-7; TRBD1 might be the D (6 bases). The V gene lost 6 bases and the J gene lost 1 base, with 10 bases spanning the gap. Germline V gives CDR1 SGHTA, CDR2 FQGNSA. CDR3 length: 13 amino acids.

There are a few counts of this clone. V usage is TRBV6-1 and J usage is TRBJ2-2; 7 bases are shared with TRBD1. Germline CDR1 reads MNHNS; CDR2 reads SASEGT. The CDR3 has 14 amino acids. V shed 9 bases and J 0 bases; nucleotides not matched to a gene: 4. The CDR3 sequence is CASGDSSNTGELFF. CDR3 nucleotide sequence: TGTGCCAGTGGGGACAGCTCGAACACCGGGGAGCTGTTTTTT.

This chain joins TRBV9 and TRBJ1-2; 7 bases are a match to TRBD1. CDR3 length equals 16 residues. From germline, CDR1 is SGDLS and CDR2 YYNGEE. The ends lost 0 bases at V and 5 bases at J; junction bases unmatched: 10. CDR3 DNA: TGTGCCAGCAGCGTAGATCCCTTCGACAGGGTTTATGGCTACACCTTC. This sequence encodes CASSVDPFDRVYGYTF.

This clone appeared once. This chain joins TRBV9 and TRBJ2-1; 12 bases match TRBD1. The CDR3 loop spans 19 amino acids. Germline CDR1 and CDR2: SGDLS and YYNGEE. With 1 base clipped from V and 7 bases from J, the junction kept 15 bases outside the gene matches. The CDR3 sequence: CASSVSPPKGQGAENEQFF. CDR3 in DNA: TGTGCCAGCAGCGTATCTCCCCCAAAGGGACAGGGGGCTGAGAATGAGCAGTTCTTC.

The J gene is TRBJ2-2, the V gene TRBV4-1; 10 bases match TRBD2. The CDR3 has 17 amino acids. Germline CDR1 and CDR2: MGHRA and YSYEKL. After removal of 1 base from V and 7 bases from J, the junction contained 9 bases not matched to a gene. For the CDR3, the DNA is TGCGCCAGCAGCCAAGTGGGTAGCGGGGGGCCGGGCGGGGAGCTGTTTTTT. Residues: CASSQVGSGGPGGELFF.

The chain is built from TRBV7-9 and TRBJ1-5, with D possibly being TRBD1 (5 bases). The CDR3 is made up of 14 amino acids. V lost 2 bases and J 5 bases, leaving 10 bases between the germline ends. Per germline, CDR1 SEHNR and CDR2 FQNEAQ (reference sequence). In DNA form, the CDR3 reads TGTGCCAGCAGCTTATCAGGGAGGGATCAGCCCCAGCATTTT. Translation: CASSLSGRDQPQHF.

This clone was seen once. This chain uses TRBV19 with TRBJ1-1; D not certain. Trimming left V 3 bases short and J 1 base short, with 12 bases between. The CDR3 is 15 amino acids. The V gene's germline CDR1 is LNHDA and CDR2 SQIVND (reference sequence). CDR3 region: CASSIFPDENTEAFF. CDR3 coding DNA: TGTGCCAGTAGTATTTTTCCAGATGAGAACACTGAAGCTTTCTTT.

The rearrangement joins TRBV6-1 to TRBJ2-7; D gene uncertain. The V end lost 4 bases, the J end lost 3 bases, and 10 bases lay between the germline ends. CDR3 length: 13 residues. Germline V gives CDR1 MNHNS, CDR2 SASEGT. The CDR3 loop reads CASSGGANYEQYF. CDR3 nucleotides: TGTGCCAGCAGTGGCGGAGCCAACTACGAGCAGTACTTC.

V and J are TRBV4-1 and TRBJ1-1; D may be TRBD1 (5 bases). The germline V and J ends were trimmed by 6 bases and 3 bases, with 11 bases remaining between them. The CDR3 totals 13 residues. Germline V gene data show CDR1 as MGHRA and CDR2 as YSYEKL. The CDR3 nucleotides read TGCGCCAGCAGGACAGATAGTTACACTGAAGCTTTCTTT. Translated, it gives CASRTDSYTEAFF.

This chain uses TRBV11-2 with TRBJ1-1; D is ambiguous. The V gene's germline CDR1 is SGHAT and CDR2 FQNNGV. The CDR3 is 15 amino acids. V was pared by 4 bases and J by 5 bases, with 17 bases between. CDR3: CASSWTPGFGTEAFF. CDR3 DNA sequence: TGTGCCAGCAGCTGGACGCCGGGGTTCGGTACTGAAGCTTTCTTT.

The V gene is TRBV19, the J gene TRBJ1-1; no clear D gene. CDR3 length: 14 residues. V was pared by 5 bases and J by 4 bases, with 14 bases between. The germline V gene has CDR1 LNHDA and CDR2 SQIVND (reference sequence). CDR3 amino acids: CASSANYRGTEAFF. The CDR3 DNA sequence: TGTGCCAGTAGTGCCAACTATAGAGGCACTGAAGCTTTCTTT.

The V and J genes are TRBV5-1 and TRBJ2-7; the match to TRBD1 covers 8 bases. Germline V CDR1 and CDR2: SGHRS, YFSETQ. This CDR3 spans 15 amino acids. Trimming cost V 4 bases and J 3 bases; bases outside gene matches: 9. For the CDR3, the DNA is TGCGCCAGCAGCGCCACCGGGACAGGAGGCTACGAGCAGTACTTC. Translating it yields CASSATGTGGYEQYF.

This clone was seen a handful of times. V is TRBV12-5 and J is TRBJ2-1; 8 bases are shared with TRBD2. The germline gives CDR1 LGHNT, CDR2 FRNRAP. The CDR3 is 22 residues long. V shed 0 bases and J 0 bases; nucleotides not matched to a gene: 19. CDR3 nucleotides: TGTGCTAGTGGTTTGGTACGAGGCCTCGGACTAGCCGAGGACAACTCCTACAATGAGCAGTTCTTC. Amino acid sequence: CASGLVRGLGLAEDNSYNEQFF. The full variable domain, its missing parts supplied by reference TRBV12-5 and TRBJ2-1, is DARVTQTPRHKVTEMGQEVTMRCQPILGHNTVFWYRQTMMQGLELLAYFRNRAPLDDSGMPKDRFSAEMPDATLATLKIQPSEPRDSAVYFCASGLVRGLGLAEDNSYNEQFFGPGTRLTVL.

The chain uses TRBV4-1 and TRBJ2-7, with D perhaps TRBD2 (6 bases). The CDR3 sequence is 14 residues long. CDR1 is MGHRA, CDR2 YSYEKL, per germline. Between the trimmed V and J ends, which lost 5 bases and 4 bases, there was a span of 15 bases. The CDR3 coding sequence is TGCGCCAGCAGCTATTCCGGGGAGGCGTACGAGCAGTACTTC. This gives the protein CASSYSGEAYEQYF.

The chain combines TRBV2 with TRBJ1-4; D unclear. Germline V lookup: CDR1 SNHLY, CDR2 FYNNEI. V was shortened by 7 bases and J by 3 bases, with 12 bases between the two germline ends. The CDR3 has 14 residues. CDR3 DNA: TGTGCCAGCATAGCAGATGCAGCTAATGAAAAACTGTTTTTT. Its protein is CASIADAANEKLFF.

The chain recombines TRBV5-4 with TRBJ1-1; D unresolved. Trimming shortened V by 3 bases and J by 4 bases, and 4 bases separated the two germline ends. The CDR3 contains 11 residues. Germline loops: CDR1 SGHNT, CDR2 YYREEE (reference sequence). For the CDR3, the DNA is TGTGCCAGCAGCTCGGTCACTGAAGCTTTCTTT. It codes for CASSSVTEAFF.

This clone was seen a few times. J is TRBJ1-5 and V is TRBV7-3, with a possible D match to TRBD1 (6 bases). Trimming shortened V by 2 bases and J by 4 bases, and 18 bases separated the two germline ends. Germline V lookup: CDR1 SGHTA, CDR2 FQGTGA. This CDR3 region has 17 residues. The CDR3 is CASSLGIQGPWNQPQHF. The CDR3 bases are TGTGCCAGCAGCTTAGGGATCCAGGGGCCCTGGAATCAGCCCCAGCATTTT.

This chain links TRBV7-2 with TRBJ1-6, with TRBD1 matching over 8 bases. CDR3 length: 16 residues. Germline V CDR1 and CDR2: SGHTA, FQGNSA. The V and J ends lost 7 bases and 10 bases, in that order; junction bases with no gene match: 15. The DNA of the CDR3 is TGTGCCAGCATCCCTATCCCCCAGGGGGCTCGGTCACCCCTCCACTTT. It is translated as CASIPIPQGARSPLHF.

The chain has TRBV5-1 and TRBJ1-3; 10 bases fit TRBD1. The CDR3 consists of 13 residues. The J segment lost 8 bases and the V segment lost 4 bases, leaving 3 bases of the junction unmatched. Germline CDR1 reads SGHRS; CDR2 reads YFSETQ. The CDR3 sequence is CASSLGQGDTIYF. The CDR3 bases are TGCGCCAGCAGCCTAGGACAGGGGGACACCATATATTTT.

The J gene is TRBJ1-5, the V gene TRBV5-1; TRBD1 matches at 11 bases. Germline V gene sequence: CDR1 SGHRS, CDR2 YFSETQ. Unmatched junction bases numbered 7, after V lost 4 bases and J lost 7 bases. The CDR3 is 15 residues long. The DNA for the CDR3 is TGCGCCAGCAGCCTTGCGGGACAGGGGGGCCAGCCCCAGCATTTT. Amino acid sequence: CASSLAGQGGQPQHF.

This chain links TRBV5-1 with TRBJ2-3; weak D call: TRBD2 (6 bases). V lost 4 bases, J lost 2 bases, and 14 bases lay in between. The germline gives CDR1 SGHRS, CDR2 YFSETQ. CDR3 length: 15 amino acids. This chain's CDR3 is CASSGGGGSTDTQYF. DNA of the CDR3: TGCGCCAGCAGCGGAGGTGGGGGGTCCACAGATACGCAGTATTTT.

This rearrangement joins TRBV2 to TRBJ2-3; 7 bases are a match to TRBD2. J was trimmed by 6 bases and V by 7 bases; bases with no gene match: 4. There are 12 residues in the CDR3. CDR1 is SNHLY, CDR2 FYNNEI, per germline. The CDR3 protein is CASILLADTQYF. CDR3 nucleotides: TGTGCCAGCATTTTACTAGCGGATACGCAGTATTTT.

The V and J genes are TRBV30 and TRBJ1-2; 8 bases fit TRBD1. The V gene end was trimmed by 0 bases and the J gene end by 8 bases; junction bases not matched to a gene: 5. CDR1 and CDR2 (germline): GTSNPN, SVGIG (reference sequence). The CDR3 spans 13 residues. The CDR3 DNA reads TGTGCCTGGAGTGTAATGACAGGGGACGGCTACACCTTC. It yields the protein CAWSVMTGDGYTF. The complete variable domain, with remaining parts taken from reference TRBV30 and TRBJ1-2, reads SQTIHQWPATLVQPVGSPLSLECTVEGTSNPNLYWYRQAAGRGLQLLFYSVGIGQISSEVPQNLSASRPQDRQFILSSKKLLLSDSGFYLCAWSVMTGDGYTFGSGTRLTVV.